This T cell receptor beta chain was profiled in a study of cytomegalovirus exposure and HLA in healthy donors. Study as a whole: Within the Caucasian-associated ancestry cluster were 81% of the approximately 400 genotyped donors.

Details on this clone: Its antigen is unidentified.

Study outcomes and limitations: Follow-up analysis found HLA locus-dependent TCR association rates, highest for DRB1 and lowest for HLA-C. Some V segments (TRBV6-2 and TRBV6-3 among them) were excluded as indistinguishable. For cytomegalovirus status, the classifier reportedly gave diagnoses with high specificity and sensitivity.

The PCR was carried out with 60 Vbeta primers and 13 Jbeta primers. Using immunoSEQ multiplex PCR, the repertoire was profiled, and TCRdb retains in-frame clones only, with some absent. Counted here are about 120,000 clones, 65% occurring once; the ten biggest clones make up 7.5% to 9.5%. This CDR3 comprises 15 residues. V trimming: 0 bases; J trimming: 2 bases; junction bases outside the gene matches: 4. The germline gives CDR1 SGHDT, CDR2 YYEEEE. This chain links TRBV5-6 with TRBJ2-5; 7 bases are a match to TRBD2. The TCR was taken from a middle-aged woman in good health and CMV-seropositive. The specimen was PBMCs. CDR3 nucleotides: TGTGCCAGCAGCTTGGAACGGGAGGCACAAGAGACCCAGTACTTC. This gives the protein CASSLEREAQETQYF. Drawing the rest from reference TRBV5-6 and TRBJ2-5, the complete variable domain is DAGVTQSPTHLIKTRGQQVTLRCSPKSGHDTVSWYQQALGQGPQFIFQYYEEEERQRGNFPDRFSGHQFPNYSSELNVNALLLGDSALYLCASSLEREAQETQYFGPGTRLLVL.